This is a list of T cell receptor beta chains from one sample in a study of T cell repertoires and HLA-DP antigens. The protocol was immunoSEQ multiplex PCR, while the TCRdb copy is restricted to in-frame clones and leaves out a portion. The table includes approximately 89,000 clones, roughly nine tenths detected once. These receptors' antigens are unknown. The sample was CD4+ T cells from PBMCs. These receptor sequences come from a man aged 50 or older in good health and CMV-seronegative. CDR3s include the opening cysteine and the closing phenylalanine or tryptophan. D genes are given only for firm matches. Expanded clones get a size class; other rows say once, few or many, or leave the size out.

D gene,J gene,clone size,V gene,CDR3 DNA,CDR3 protein
-,TRBJ2-7,-,TRBV29-1,TGCAGCGTTGAAAGGTGGTCCGAGCAGTACTTC,CSVERWSEQYF
-,TRBJ2-5,-,TRBV11-3,TGTGCCAGCAGCTTCGGCGGAAGCCAAGAGACCCAGTACTTC,CASSFGGSQETQYF
-,TRBJ2-7,-,TRBV27,TGTGCCAGCAGTCCCCTTGGCGGGTCCTACGAGCAGTACTTC,CASSPLGGSYEQYF
-,TRBJ1-4,-,TRBV28,TGTGCCAGCAGTTTGGCGGGGCTTGAAAAACTGTTTTTT,CASSLAGLEKLFF
TRBD2,TRBJ2-7,-,TRBV7-8,TGTGCCAGCAGCCCCAGCGGGGGGGAGAACGAGCAGTACTTC,CASSPSGGENEQYF
TRBD1,TRBJ1-1,once,TRBV4-1,TGCGCCAGCAGCCATGGGACAGCGAACACTGAAGCTTTCTTT,CASSHGTANTEAFF
-,TRBJ1-1,-,TRBV6-4,TGTGCCAGCAGGGTCACGGGGGTTAACACTGAAGCTTTCTTT,CASRVTGVNTEAFF
-,TRBJ2-3,-,TRBV7-2,TGTGCCAGCAGCTCCTCCGGCCGCACAGATACGCAGTATTTT,CASSSSGRTDTQYF
-,TRBJ2-7,-,TRBV5-4,TGTGCCAGCAGCTTGGAGACCTCCTACGAGCAGTACTTC,CASSLETSYEQYF
TRBD1,TRBJ1-1,-,TRBV29-1,TGCAGCGTTGTGGTAGGGGGCGCAAGTGAAGCTTTCTTT,CSVVVGGASEAFF
-,TRBJ1-6,-,TRBV4-3,TGCGCCAGCAGCCCCAGCGGAGGTAGTGGTTCACCCCTCCACTTT,CASSPSGGSGSPLHF
-,TRBJ2-1,-,TRBV7-3,TGTGCCAGCAGCCCCGGGGCTAGTTCCGATGAGCAGTTCTTC,CASSPGASSDEQFF
-,TRBJ1-1,once,TRBV29-1,TGCAGCGCTGGCCCGGACCCTAACACTGAAGCTTTCTTT,CSAGPDPNTEAFF
TRBD2,TRBJ2-1,once,TRBV7-2,TGTGCCAGCAGCTTAGCCCCCAGGGTTAGCGGGAGTAATGAGCAGTTCTTC,CASSLAPRVSGSNEQFF
TRBD1,TRBJ2-2,-,TRBV2,TGTGCCAGCAGTGCGGACAGGGGGCGGACCGGGGAGCTGTTTTTT,CASSADRGRTGELFF
-,TRBJ2-3,-,TRBV5-1,TGCGCCAGCAGCTTGGGTCAGGGCGCAAGGCGTATTGGAGATACGCAGTATTTT,CASSLGQGARRIGDTQYF
-,TRBJ2-5,-,TRBV20-1,TGCAGTGCTAGCCGGGTGGCCCAGTACTTC,CSASRVAQYF
-,TRBJ2-2,-,TRBV19,TGTGCCAGTAGTACCCCTGGGGATCGGACCGGGGAGCTGTTTTTT,CASSTPGDRTGELFF
TRBD2,TRBJ2-6,-,TRBV19,TGTGCCAGTAGTGGCCTAGCGGGGGATGGGGCCAACGTCCTGACTTTC,CASSGLAGDGANVLTF
TRBD1,TRBJ1-3,once,TRBV7-9,TGTGCCAGCACCCAACAGGGGTCCCCATCTGGAAACACCATATATTTT,CASTQQGSPSGNTIYF
-,TRBJ2-5,-,TRBV29-1,TGCAGCGGCCAACGGGACGGAGAGACCCAGTACTTC,CSGQRDGETQYF
-,TRBJ2-7,-,TRBV6-1,TGTGCCAGCAGTGAACGGGGACGTGGCTCCTACGAGCAGTACTTC,CASSERGRGSYEQYF
-,TRBJ2-3,few,TRBV4-1,TGCGCCAGCAGCCATGAAGGAAGCACAGATACGCAGTATTTT,CASSHEGSTDTQYF
TRBD1,TRBJ2-7,-,TRBV2,TGTGCCAGCGGAGCCACAGGGGCATCCTACGAGCAGTACTTC,CASGATGASYEQYF
-,TRBJ2-3,-,TRBV9,TGTGCCAGCAGCGTATCGCGGGCGGGTATTGATACGCAGTATTTT,CASSVSRAGIDTQYF
TRBD2,TRBJ2-1,-,TRBV11-3,TGTGCCAGCAGCTCGGGGGGGCTGAGAAATGAGCAGTTCTTC,CASSSGGLRNEQFF